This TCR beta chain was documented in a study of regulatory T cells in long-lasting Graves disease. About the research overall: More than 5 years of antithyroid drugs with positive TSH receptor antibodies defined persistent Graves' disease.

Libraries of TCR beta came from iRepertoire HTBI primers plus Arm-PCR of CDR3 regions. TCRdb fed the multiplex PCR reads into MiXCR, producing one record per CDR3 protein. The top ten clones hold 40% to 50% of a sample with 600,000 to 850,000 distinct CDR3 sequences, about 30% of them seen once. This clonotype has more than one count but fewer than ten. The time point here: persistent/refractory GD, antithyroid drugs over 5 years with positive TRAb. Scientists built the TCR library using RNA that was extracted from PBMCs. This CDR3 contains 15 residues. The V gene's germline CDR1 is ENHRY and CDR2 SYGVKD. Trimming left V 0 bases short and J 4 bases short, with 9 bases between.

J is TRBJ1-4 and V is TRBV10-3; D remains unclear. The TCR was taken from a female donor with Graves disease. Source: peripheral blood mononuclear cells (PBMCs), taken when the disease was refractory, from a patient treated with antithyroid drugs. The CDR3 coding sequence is TGTGCCATCAGTGAGTCGTGGACCTATAATGAAAAACTGTTTTTT. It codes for CAISESWTYNEKLFF.